Listed here are 21 T cell receptor beta chains from one sample, sequenced in a study of cytomegalovirus exposure and HLA in healthy donors. Assay used: immunoSEQ multiplex PCR; TCRdb lists only in-frame clones, some missing. The sample holds fewer than 120,000 clones; 88% are singletons and the top ten take around 1.4%. The specimen sequenced was PBMCs. These receptors originate from a woman aged 30 to 39 in good health and CMV-seropositive.

The chain employs TRBV28 and TRBJ2-5, with D possibly matching TRBD1 (5 bases). This CDR3 is 13 amino acids long. V was cut by 5 bases and J by 0 bases, with 7 bases left in between. Germline V lookup: CDR1 MDHEN, CDR2 SYDVKM. Here the CDR3 reads CASSDSNQETQYF. In DNA, the CDR3 is TGTGCCAGCAGTGACAGCAACCAAGAGACCCAGTACTTC.

This chain connects TRBV28 to TRBJ2-6; possibly TRBD1 for D (5 bases). Trimming left V 3 bases short and J 2 bases short, with 8 bases between. The CDR3 is 15 amino acids. Looked up from germline, CDR1 is MDHEN and CDR2 is SYDVKM. The CDR3 nucleotides are TGTGCCAGCAGTTTCCAGGGAACTGGGGCCAACGTCCTGACTTTC. It is translated as CASSFQGTGANVLTF. Drawing the rest from reference TRBV28 and TRBJ2-6, the complete variable domain is DVKVTQSSRYLVKRTGEKVFLECVQDMDHENMFWYRQDPGLGLRLIYFSYDVKMKEKGDIPEGYSVSREKKERFSLILESASTNQTSMYLCASSFQGTGANVLTFGAGSRLTVL.

The chain links TRBV30 to TRBJ1-4, with D possibly matching TRBD1 (6 bases). The CDR3 consists of 14 residues. The V end lost 3 bases, the J end lost 5 bases, and 13 bases lay between the germline ends. CDR1 is GTSNPN, CDR2 SVGIG, per germline (reference sequence). For the CDR3, the DNA is TGTGCCTGGAGACCCAGGGGCAAGAATGAAAAACTGTTTTTT. This encodes CAWRPRGKNEKLFF. The variable domain in full, with the rest retrieved from reference TRBV30 and TRBJ1-4, is SQTIHQWPATLVQPVGSPLSLECTVEGTSNPNLYWYRQAAGRGLQLLFYSVGIGQISSEVPQNLSASRPQDRQFILSSKKLLLSDSGFYLCAWRPRGKNEKLFFGSGTQLSVL.

V usage is TRBV5-1 and J usage is TRBJ2-4; a weak D match, TRBD1 (6 bases). Germline CDR1 reads SGHRS; CDR2 reads YFSETQ. Trimming stripped 2 bases from V and 8 bases from J, with 11 bases between. The CDR3 runs 13 residues. The CDR3 DNA reads TGCGCCAGCAGCTTCAGGGCAGGGGACATTCAGTACTTC. Residues: CASSFRAGDIQYF.

The V gene is TRBV6-1, the J gene TRBJ1-6; no firm D call. The germline V and J ends were trimmed by 7 bases and 11 bases, with 12 bases remaining between them. Germline V gene lookup returns CDR1 MNHNS and CDR2 SASEGT. The CDR3 extends over 12 amino acids. CDR3 in amino acids: CASTGRGTPLHF. The CDR3, as DNA: TGTGCCAGCACTGGGCGGGGTACACCCCTCCACTTT.

The chain carries TRBV6-1 and TRBJ2-2; D gene uncertain. Germline-derived CDR1 and CDR2 are MNHNS and SASEGT. V lost 6 bases, J lost 5 bases, and 4 bases lay in between. The CDR3 runs 11 residues. The CDR3 DNA follows: TGTGCCAGCAGAACAACCGGGGAGCTGTTTTTT. Protein sequence: CASRTTGELFF.

The chain uses TRBV19 and TRBJ1-1; tentatively, D is TRBD1 (6 bases). Germline loops: CDR1 LNHDA, CDR2 SQIVND (reference sequence). CDR3 length: 13 amino acids. The ends were cut back, 3 bases at V and 6 bases at J, with 11 bases in the middle. The CDR3 sequence: CASSIEGGAEAFF. The CDR3 DNA follows: TGTGCCAGTAGTATTGAAGGGGGAGCTGAAGCTTTCTTT.

The chain employs TRBV4-1 and TRBJ2-5, with a tentative D call TRBD1 (5 bases). Looked up from germline, CDR1 is MGHRA and CDR2 is YSYEKL. V lost 4 bases to trimming and J lost 5 bases, with 11 bases between them. The CDR3 totals 13 residues. DNA for the CDR3: TGCGCCAGCAGCCTAGGGGTATGGGAGACCCAGTACTTC. It translates to CASSLGVWETQYF.

The chain links TRBV7-2 to TRBJ2-2; 8 bases align to TRBD2. Germline V CDR1 and CDR2: SGHTA, FQGNSA. Trimming cost V 2 bases and J 3 bases; bases outside gene matches: 11. The CDR3 sequence is 18 residues long. Here the CDR3 reads CASSLYPAGALDTGELFF. CDR3 DNA sequence: TGTGCCAGCAGCTTATATCCAGCGGGGGCTTTGGACACCGGGGAGCTGTTTTTT.

This chain connects TRBV5-6 to TRBJ2-3; 8 bases match TRBD1. Looked up from germline, CDR1 is SGHDT and CDR2 is YYEEEE. J was trimmed by 8 bases and V by 4 bases; bases with no gene match: 9. This CDR3 comprises 14 residues. As DNA, the CDR3 is TGTGCCAGCAGCGCGGACAGGGAGGAGGGTACGCAGTATTTT. Encoded protein: CASSADREEGTQYF.

This clone was detected once. The CDR3 DNA reads TGTGCCAGCAGCTTAGGAGCCAGGGGCACTGAAGCTTTCTTT. Translated: CASSLGARGTEAFF. The chain couples TRBV7-2 to TRBJ1-1; perhaps TRBD1 as D (6 bases). Deletions cut 1 base from V and 4 bases from J, with 10 bases between. The CDR3 loop spans 14 amino acids. In germline, CDR1 is SGHTA, CDR2 FQGNSA.

The chain recombines TRBV6-5 with TRBJ1-5; D not certain. Per the germline V gene, CDR1 is MNHEY and CDR2 is SVGAGI. Trimming shortened V by 0 bases and J by 7 bases, and 13 bases separated the two germline ends. The length of the CDR3 is 15 residues. The CDR3 nucleotides read TGTGCCAGCAGTTACTCGGGGAGGGTGCAGCAGCCCCAGCATTTT. It is translated as CASSYSGRVQQPQHF.

The rearrangement joins TRBV6-4 to TRBJ1-6; 11 nucleotides agree with TRBD1. There are 14 residues in the CDR3. Germline CDR1 MRHNA, CDR2 SNTAGT. V lost 2 bases to trimming and J lost 9 bases; unmatched junction nucleotides: 0. CDR3 protein: CASSDGTGGSPLHF. The CDR3 coding sequence is TGTGCCAGCAGTGACGGGACAGGGGGTTCACCCCTCCACTTT.

The chain recombines TRBV9 with TRBJ1-5; the D gene is possibly TRBD1 (6 bases). Trimming left V 4 bases short and J 6 bases short, with 17 bases between. This CDR3 has 15 amino acids. Germline V gene data show CDR1 as SGDLS and CDR2 as YYNGEE. This CDR3 reads CASSPGLGASQPQHF. CDR3 DNA: TGTGCCAGCAGCCCGGGGTTGGGGGCAAGTCAGCCCCAGCATTTT.

The chain joins TRBV28 to TRBJ1-5; TRBD1 agrees at 7 bases. V was pared by 5 bases and J by 2 bases, with 6 bases of the junction left unmatched. The germline gives CDR1 MDHEN, CDR2 SYDVKM. CDR3 length: 15 amino acids. This chain's CDR3 is CASSPRQGGNQPQHF. Here the CDR3 DNA reads TGTGCCAGCAGTCCCCGACAGGGAGGCAATCAGCCCCAGCATTTT.

This clone has more than one count but fewer than ten. The chain recombines TRBV2 with TRBJ1-1; D is uncertain. V lost 4 bases to trimming and J lost 7 bases, with 7 bases between them. The CDR3 covers 11 residues. Germline V CDR1 and CDR2: SNHLY, FYNNEI. CDR3 DNA: TGTGCCAGCAGTGTGGCAGGTGAAGCTTTCTTT. Translated, it gives CASSVAGEAFF.

This chain links TRBV11-2 with TRBJ2-3; 9 bases align to TRBD2. CDR1 is SGHAT, CDR2 FQNNGV, per germline. The CDR3 extends over 15 amino acids. With V trimmed by 0 bases and J by 9 bases, 7 bases remained unmatched. The CDR3 nucleotides are TGTGCCAGCAGCTTAGAAGGCGGGGGGGCCAAGACGCAGTATTTT. The encoded protein is CASSLEGGGAKTQYF.

J is TRBJ1-5 and V is TRBV2; no reliable D call. Germline loops: CDR1 SNHLY, CDR2 FYNNEI. CDR3 length: 13 residues. Trimming stripped 7 bases from V and 6 bases from J, with 13 bases between. CDR3 amino acids: CASTSEGGQPQHF. CDR3 DNA sequence: TGTGCCAGCACCTCGGAGGGTGGTCAGCCCCAGCATTTT.

The chain links TRBV28 to TRBJ2-7; 11 nucleotides agree with TRBD2. With 6 bases clipped from V and 0 bases from J, the junction kept 4 bases outside the gene matches. CDR3 length: 15 residues. Germline CDR1 reads MDHEN; CDR2 reads SYDVKM. CDR3 loop: CASRLAGGSSYEQYF. The CDR3 nucleotides are TGTGCCAGCAGATTAGCGGGAGGGAGCTCCTACGAGCAGTACTTC.

This clone was recorded only once. The chain employs TRBV30 and TRBJ1-1; D possibly corresponds to TRBD1 (6 bases). CDR1 and CDR2 from the germline V gene are GTSNPN and SVGIG (reference sequence). The CDR3 covers 15 residues. Trimming stripped 3 bases from V and 5 bases from J, with 19 bases between. The CDR3 is CAWSLWGGQRTEAFF. In DNA, the CDR3 is TGTGCCTGGAGCTTATGGGGGGGCCAGAGAACTGAAGCTTTCTTT.

The rearrangement uses TRBV9 and TRBJ1-2, with D perhaps matching TRBD1 (6 bases). Germline lookup yields CDR1 SGDLS and CDR2 YYNGEE. The V and J ends lost 4 bases and 2 bases respectively, with 18 bases between them. The CDR3 runs to 16 residues. Written as DNA, the CDR3 is TGTGCCAGCAGCCCTCAGAATGGACAGAGCAACTATGGCTACACCTTC. Amino acids: CASSPQNGQSNYGYTF.